The 9 T cell receptor beta chains below come from one sample, sequenced in a study of CD8+CD57+ T cells in acquired aplastic anemia. Patients sequenced had flow cytometry evidence of CD8+CD57+ cell expansion. Profiling of TCR beta VDJ combinations and CDR3 sequences used genomic DNA as template. TCRdb re-called the reads with MiXCR, one entry per CDR3 protein. The table includes under 350,000 distinct CDR3 sequences, under 60% detected once. The sequencing input was sorted CD4+, CD8+, or CD8+CD57+ T cells (not recorded which) from PBMCs. The receptor source for this set is a human donor with aplastic anemia.

The CDR3 reads CASSLQGSAYEQYF. The CDR3 nucleotides read TGTGCCAGTAGTCTACAGGGTAGCGCCTACGAGCAGTACTTC. V gene TRBV19 combines with J gene TRBJ2-7; D perhaps matches TRBD1 (6 bases). The length of the CDR3 is 14 residues. V lost 5 bases, J lost 2 bases, and 13 bases lay in between. Germline V gene lookup returns CDR1 LNHDA and CDR2 SQIVND (reference sequence).

The gene calls are TRBV29-1 and TRBJ2-7, with unresolved D. V was shortened by 6 bases and J by 3 bases, with 9 bases between the two germline ends. The CDR3 is 11 residues long. The V gene's germline CDR1 is SQVTM and CDR2 ANQGSEA. The CDR3 here is CSVVGFYEQYF. For the CDR3, the DNA is TGCAGCGTGGTTGGGTTCTACGAGCAGTACTTC.

The chain is built from TRBV20-1 and TRBJ2-3; the match to TRBD2 covers 8 bases. Per the germline V gene, CDR1 is DFQATT and CDR2 is SNEGSKA (reference sequence). The CDR3 sequence is 17 residues long. The V segment lost 0 bases and the J segment 1 base; nucleotides outside the gene matches: 9. The CDR3, as DNA: TGCAGTGCTAGAGATCAGATCAGGCGGGAGGGCACAGATACGCAGTATTTT. Protein product: CSARDQIRREGTDTQYF.

The table lists this clonotype with many counts. One base away lies a much larger clone, so this may be a sequencing read error. The chain employs TRBV7-9 and TRBJ2-7; D gene uncertain. The CDR3 is made up of 15 amino acids. From germline, CDR1 is SEHNR and CDR2 FQNEAQ (reference sequence). V was pared by 4 bases and J by 4 bases, with 17 bases between. CDR3 residues: CASSSATGLGYEQYF. CDR3 nucleotide sequence: TGTGCCAGCAGCTCAGCGACCGGGCTGGGTTACGAGCAGTACTTC.

This clonotype was observed many times. The rearrangement joins TRBV4-1 to TRBJ1-2, with no clear D. CDR1 MGHRA and CDR2 YSYEKL come from the germline V gene. V was pared by 1 base and J by 1 base, with 13 bases between. The CDR3 is 16 amino acids. The chain's CDR3 is CASSQVLGNSNYGYTF. Written as DNA, the CDR3 is TGCGCCAGCAGCCAAGTGTTGGGGAATAGTAACTATGGCTACACCTTC.

The rearrangement links TRBV7-8 to TRBJ1-6; possible D gene TRBD1, 6 bases. The CDR3 is 14 residues long. Between the trimmed V and J ends, which lost 7 bases and 4 bases, there was a span of 11 bases. Germline V CDR1 and CDR2: SGHVS, FQNEAQ. DNA of the CDR3: TGTGCCAGCACCCCCGGACAGTATAATTCACCCCTCCACTTT. Protein sequence: CASTPGQYNSPLHF.

The CDR3 here is CASSLLRGVPGLCSGANVLTF. The CDR3 DNA sequence: TGTGCCAGCAGCTTATTGCGGGGAGTCCCCGGGCTGTGCTCTGGGGCCAACGTCCTGACTTTC. The rearrangement joins TRBV7-2 to TRBJ2-6; D is perhaps TRBD2 (6 bases). CDR1 is SGHTA and CDR2 is FQGNSA in the germline V gene. The CDR3 has 21 residues. The germline V and J ends were trimmed by 2 bases and 0 bases, with 23 bases remaining between them.

This clonotype was detected many times. This rearrangement joins TRBV6-6 to TRBJ2-7, with D uncertain. Germline V gene data show CDR1 as MNHNY and CDR2 as SVGAGI (reference sequence). V dropped 9 bases and J dropped 2 bases, with 17 bases sitting between them. CDR3 length equals 14 residues. The CDR3 protein is CASKQTASTYEQYF. CDR3 DNA: TGTGCCAGTAAACAGACGGCTTCCACCTACGAGCAGTACTTC.

This clonotype was detected only a few times. This rearrangement joins TRBV9 to TRBJ2-3; 8 bases fit TRBD2. Germline CDR1 SGDLS, CDR2 YYNGEE. The length of the CDR3 is 15 residues. The V and J ends lost 0 bases and 3 bases, in that order; junction bases with no gene match: 3. Written as DNA, the CDR3 is TGTGCCAGCAGCGTAGGGTCGGGAGGGACAGATACGCAGTATTTT. It codes for CASSVGSGGTDTQYF.